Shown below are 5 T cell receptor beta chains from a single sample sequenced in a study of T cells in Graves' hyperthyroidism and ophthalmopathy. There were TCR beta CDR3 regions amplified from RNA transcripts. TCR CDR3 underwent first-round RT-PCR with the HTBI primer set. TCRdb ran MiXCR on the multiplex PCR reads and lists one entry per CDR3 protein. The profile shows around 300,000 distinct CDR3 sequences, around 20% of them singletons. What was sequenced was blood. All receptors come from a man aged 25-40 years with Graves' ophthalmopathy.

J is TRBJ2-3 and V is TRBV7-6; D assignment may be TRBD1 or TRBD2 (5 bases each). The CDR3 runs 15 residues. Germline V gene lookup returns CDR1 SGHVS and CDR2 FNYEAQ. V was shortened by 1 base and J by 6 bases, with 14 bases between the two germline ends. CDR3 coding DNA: TGTGCCAGCAGCTTAGGACCGGGGACGCTTGATACGCAGTATTTT. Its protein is CASSLGPGTLDTQYF.

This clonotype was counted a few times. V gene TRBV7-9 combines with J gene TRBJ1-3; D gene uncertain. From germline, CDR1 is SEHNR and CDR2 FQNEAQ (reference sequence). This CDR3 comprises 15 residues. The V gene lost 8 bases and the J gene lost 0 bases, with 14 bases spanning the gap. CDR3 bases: TGTGCCAGCGGTACAGATCGGAGCTCTGGAAACACCATATATTTT. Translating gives CASGTDRSSGNTIYF.

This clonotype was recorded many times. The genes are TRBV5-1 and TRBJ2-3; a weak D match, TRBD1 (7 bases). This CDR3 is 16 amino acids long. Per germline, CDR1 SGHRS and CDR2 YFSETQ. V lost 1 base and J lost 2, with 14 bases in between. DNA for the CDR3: TGCGCCAGCAGCTTGAAGGGGGCGGACTACACAGATACGCAGTATTTT. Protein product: CASSLKGADYTDTQYF.

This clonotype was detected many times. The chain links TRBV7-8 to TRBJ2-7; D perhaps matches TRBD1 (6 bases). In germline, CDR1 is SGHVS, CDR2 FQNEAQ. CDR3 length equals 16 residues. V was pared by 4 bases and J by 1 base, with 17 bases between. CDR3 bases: TGTGCCAGCAGCTCCTCGGTTGGGGGCCCTTCCTACGAGCAGTACTTC. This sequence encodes CASSSSVGGPSYEQYF. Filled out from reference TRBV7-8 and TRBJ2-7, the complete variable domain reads GAGVSQSPRYKVAKRGQDVALRCDPISGHVSLFWYQQALGQGPEFLTYFQNEAQLDKSGLPSDRFFAERPEGSVSTLKIQRTQQEDSAVYLCASSSSVGGPSYEQYFGPGTRLTVT.

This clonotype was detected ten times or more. The CDR3 protein is CASSGLTSYEQYF. In DNA, the CDR3 is TGTGCCAGCAGTGGACTGACCTCCTACGAGCAGTACTTC. V gene TRBV2 combines with J gene TRBJ2-7; D remains ambiguous. This CDR3 has 13 residues. The germline CDR1 and CDR2 sequences are SNHLY and FYNNEI. Trimming pared 4 bases from V and 0 bases from J, leaving 7 bases between.